This is a list of T cell receptor beta chains from one sample in a study of cytomegalovirus exposure and HLA in healthy donors. TCRdb's table, derived via immunoSEQ multiplex PCR, lists solely in-frame clones and lacks some. The table gives 150,000 to 200,000 clones; the top ten clones make up around 6% of it. The sample taken for sequencing was PBMCs. All receptors derive from a man aged 25 to 45 in good health and CMV-seronegative. Each CDR3 is given with its conserved first and last residue. Each record gives: J gene, D gene, V gene, CDR3 protein, CDR3 DNA. The D gene is left open where the match is weak.

TRBJ2-5,NA,TRBV6-1,CASSEIRGGPETQYF,TGTGCCAGCAGTGAAATTCGAGGGGGTCCAGAGACCCAGTACTTC
TRBJ2-2,TRBD2,TRBV27,CASSLGTSGFDRELFF,TGTGCCAGCAGTCTAGGGACTAGCGGGTTTGACCGGGAGCTGTTTTTT
TRBJ1-6,TRBD1,TRBV19,CASSIAGTGVNSPLHF,TGTGCCAGTAGTATTGCCGGGACAGGGGTTAATTCACCCCTCCACTTT
TRBJ1-1,NA,TRBV5-8,CASSPPPIEAFF,TGTGCCAGCAGCCCCCCCCCTATCGAAGCTTTCTTT
TRBJ2-1,TRBD2,TRBV29-1,CSVEDPGLAGATYNEQFF,TGCAGCGTTGAAGATCCGGGACTAGCGGGAGCCACCTACAATGAGCAGTTCTTC
TRBJ1-2,TRBD1,TRBV7-8,CASSTWDRGGYGYTF,TGTGCCAGCAGCACTTGGGACAGGGGAGGCTATGGCTACACCTTC
TRBJ2-3,NA,TRBV25-1,CASSEQEGSDTQYF,TGTGCCAGCAGTGAGCAGGAGGGTTCAGATACGCAGTATTTT
TRBJ1-1,TRBD1,TRBV7-2,CASSLVDREGPEAFF,TGTGCCAGCAGCTTAGTTGACAGGGAAGGGCCTGAAGCTTTCTTT
TRBJ1-4,TRBD1,TRBV10-3,CAISGGTGLTRGEKLFF,TGTGCCATCAGTGGAGGGACAGGCCTAACTCGGGGTGAAAAACTGTTTTTT
TRBJ2-3,TRBD2,TRBV11-3,CASSPGLAGGTDTQYF,TGTGCCAGCAGCCCCGGACTAGCGGGAGGAACAGATACGCAGTATTTT
TRBJ2-7,NA,TRBV19,CASSSLGAIEQYF,TGTGCCAGTAGTTCTCTGGGGGCGATCGAGCAGTACTTC
TRBJ2-5,NA,TRBV10-1,CASSERIAGQETQYF,TGCGCCAGCAGTGAGAGGATCGCGGGGCAAGAGACCCAGTACTTC
TRBJ2-7,TRBD1,TRBV19,CASSIDPGTGLYEQYF,TGTGCCAGTAGTATAGATCCGGGGACAGGGCTCTACGAGCAGTACTTC
TRBJ1-1,NA,TRBV18,CASSPTRRTEEAFF,TGTGCCAGCTCACCAACTAGGCGGACGGAAGAAGCTTTCTTT
TRBJ2-4,TRBD2,TRBV7-8,CASSSSREGIQYF,TGTGCCAGCAGCTCGTCCAGGGAGGGCATTCAGTACTTC
TRBJ1-1,TRBD1,TRBV7-2,CANSGNRGLNTEAFF,TGTGCCAACAGCGGCAACAGGGGCCTGAACACTGAAGCTTTCTTT
TRBJ2-3,TRBD1,TRBV7-9,CASKRGQGSTDTQYF,TGTGCCAGCAAAAGGGGGCAGGGAAGCACAGATACGCAGTATTTT
TRBJ2-1,NA,TRBV5-1,CASSDGTASYNEQFF,TGCGCCAGCAGCGACGGGACTGCCTCCTACAATGAGCAGTTCTTC
TRBJ2-1,NA,TRBV7-2,CASSTRQGPSNEQFF,TGTGCCAGCAGCACGCGCCAGGGCCCAAGCAATGAGCAGTTCTTC
TRBJ1-3,TRBD1,TRBV28,CASSSPDRRNTIYF,TGTGCCAGCAGTTCTCCGGACAGGCGAAACACCATATATTTT
TRBJ2-2,NA,TRBV14,CASSQVLGKTGELFF,TGTGCCAGCAGCCAAGTACTAGGGAAGACCGGGGAGCTGTTTTTT
TRBJ1-5,TRBD1,TRBV30,CACSGTGNQPQHF,TGTGCCTGTTCCGGGACAGGGAATCAGCCCCAGCATTTT
TRBJ1-5,NA,TRBV21-1,CASSVPGQGVEYGQPQHF,TGTGCCAGCAGCGTTCCGGGACAGGGAGTAGAATATGGTCAGCCCCAGCATTTT
TRBJ1-1,NA,TRBV18,CASSPSVNTEAFF,TGTGCCAGCTCACCATCGGTTAACACTGAAGCTTTCTTT
TRBJ2-3,NA,TRBV18,CASSPRSAGVSTDTQYF,TGTGCCAGCTCACCACGGTCGGCAGGGGTTAGCACAGATACGCAGTATTTT
TRBJ1-1,NA,TRBV5-5,CASSLLQDTEAFF,TGTGCCAGCAGCTTGCTTCAGGACACTGAAGCTTTCTTT
TRBJ2-5,NA,TRBV19,CASSKGDQETQYF,TGTGCCAGTAGTAAAGGAGACCAAGAGACCCAGTACTTC
TRBJ2-2,NA,TRBV5-1,CASSLVARASGMNTGELFF,TGCGCCAGCAGCTTGGTGGCCAGGGCATCGGGCATGAACACCGGGGAGCTGTTTTTT
TRBJ2-7,TRBD2,TRBV2,CASSRLAGADYEQYF,TGTGCCAGCAGCCGACTAGCGGGAGCGGATTACGAGCAGTACTTC
TRBJ2-3,TRBD1,TRBV5-1,CASSLASTGGSTDTQYF,TGCGCCAGCAGCTTGGCCTCGACAGGGGGGAGCACAGATACGCAGTATTTT
TRBJ2-1,TRBD2,TRBV2,CASRTLAGGDEQFF,TGTGCCAGCAGGACCCTAGCGGGGGGGGATGAGCAGTTCTTC
TRBJ1-1,NA,TRBV9,CASSIVPGEAFF,TGTGCCAGTAGCATCGTTCCCGGGGAGGCTTTCTTT
TRBJ2-3,NA,TRBV5-1,CASSLEWETDTQYF,TGCGCCAGCAGCTTGGAGTGGGAGACAGATACGCAGTATTTT
TRBJ2-5,TRBD1,TRBV19,CASSWDSHQETQYF,TGTGCCAGTAGTTGGGACAGCCATCAAGAGACCCAGTACTTC
TRBJ2-5,TRBD2,TRBV6-5,CASSYATSEWETQYF,TGTGCCAGCAGTTACGCGACTAGCGAGTGGGAGACCCAGTACTTC
TRBJ2-2,TRBD1,TRBV2,CASRPPGTVTGELFF,TGTGCCAGCAGACCCCCCGGGACAGTCACCGGGGAGCTGTTTTTT
TRBJ2-6,TRBD1,TRBV30,CAHSRDRGGSGANVLTF,TGTGCTCACAGCCGGGACAGGGGCGGCTCTGGGGCCAACGTCCTGACTTTC
TRBJ1-6,NA,TRBV4-3,CASSQDPRRSKRNSPLHF,TGCGCCAGCAGCCAAGATCCGAGAAGAAGTAAGAGAAATTCACCCCTCCACTTT
TRBJ1-4,NA,TRBV9,CASSSDAGSEKLFF,TGTGCCAGCAGCTCCGACGCAGGGTCTGAAAAACTGTTTTTT
TRBJ1-1,TRBD1,TRBV28,CASSETYRGLTEAFF,TGTGCCAGCAGTGAGACATACAGGGGGCTCACTGAAGCTTTCTTT
TRBJ1-5,TRBD1,TRBV7-8,CASSLGDSSNQPQHF,TGTGCCAGCAGCTTAGGGGACAGTAGCAATCAGCCCCAGCATTTT
TRBJ1-2,NA,TRBV5-1,CASSYDLGAGGYTF,TGCGCCAGCAGCTACGACTTGGGCGCGGGTGGCTACACCTTC
TRBJ2-3,TRBD1,TRBV2,CASRMGADRTTDTQYF,TGTGCCAGCAGGATGGGGGCGGACAGGACGACAGATACGCAGTATTTT
TRBJ2-7,NA,TRBV9,CASSPPPGPGGHEQYF,TGTGCCAGCAGCCCGCCCCCGGGCCCGGGGGGCCACGAGCAGTACTTC
TRBJ1-5,NA,TRBV19,CASSINGGLSNQPQHF,TGTGCCAGTAGTATAAACGGAGGACTTAGTAATCAGCCCCAGCATTTT
TRBJ1-2,NA,TRBV11-2,CASSLDSGYRSNYGYTF,TGTGCCAGCAGCTTAGATTCTGGCTACAGAAGTAACTATGGCTACACCTTC
TRBJ1-5,TRBD1,TRBV4-2,CASSQGTGAQVQPQHF,TGTGCCAGCAGCCAAGGAACAGGGGCACAGGTCCAGCCCCAGCATTTT
TRBJ1-2,TRBD1,TRBV2,CASSVQGGSGYTF,TGTGCCAGCAGCGTGCAAGGGGGCTCTGGCTACACCTTC
TRBJ1-3,NA,TRBV28,CASSSVRGGGRNTIYF,TGTGCCAGCAGTTCAGTCAGGGGAGGGGGGAGAAACACCATATATTTT
TRBJ1-5,NA,TRBV7-2,CASSRGTLGQPQHF,TGTGCCAGCAGCCGTGGGACACTTGGACAGCCCCAGCATTTT
TRBJ2-2,NA,TRBV11-2,CASSLELTGELFF,TGTGCCAGCAGCTTAGAGCTAACCGGGGAGCTGTTTTTT
TRBJ2-5,NA,TRBV19,CASSSGQQETQYF,TGTGCCAGTAGTTCCGGACAGCAAGAGACCCAGTACTTC
TRBJ1-1,NA,TRBV5-1,CASHSFGGFDTEAFF,TGCGCCAGCCATTCGTTTGGAGGGTTCGACACTGAAGCTTTCTTT
TRBJ1-4,NA,TRBV10-3,CAISESIGGRNEKLFF,TGTGCCATCAGTGAGTCCATCGGGGGAAGAAATGAAAAACTGTTTTTT
TRBJ1-2,TRBD1,TRBV2,CARGGTSNYGYTF,TGTGCCAGAGGGGGCACCTCTAACTATGGCTACACCTTC
TRBJ1-6,NA,TRBV10-3,CAISIQGRNSPLHF,TGTGCCATCAGTATACAGGGTCGGAATTCACCCCTCCACTTT
TRBJ2-1,TRBD1,TRBV5-4,CASSGRTGGSYNEQFF,TGTGCCAGCAGCGGAAGGACAGGGGGCTCCTACAATGAGCAGTTCTTC